This TCR beta chain was sequenced in a study of blood T cells in healthy people across ages. The germline V gene has CDR1 LGHDT and CDR2 YNNKEL (reference sequence). V dropped 2 bases and J dropped 0 bases, with 7 bases sitting between them. This CDR3 region has 14 residues. Using a J-beta primer mix together with a sample-barcoded 5' primer, a second PCR was run for about 7 to 12 cycles. TCRdb reprocessed the 5' RACE reads via MiXCR and lists one record per CDR3 protein. The sample holds roughly 930,000 distinct CDR3 sequences, roughly 43% seen once. The chain uses TRBV3-1 and TRBJ1-1; D not resolved. This receptor was obtained from a young man in good health. Sequenced sample: blood. The DNA of the CDR3 is TGTGCCAGCAGCCAATTATCCATGAACACTGAAGCTTTCTTT. Translating it yields CASSQLSMNTEAFF.